The 21 T cell receptor beta chains presented below share a single source sample, sequenced in a study of molecular identifiers for immune sequencing clone quantification. In TCRdb, the PCR reads were re-called with MiXCR into one record per CDR3 protein. Here the sample spans over 300,000 distinct CDR3 sequences, roughly 23% being singletons. The specimen sequenced was naive CD8+ T cells from blood, with Jurkat cell RNA spiked in. Subset given: FACS-sorted CD8+CD4-CCR7+CD45RA+ naive T cells. The receptors derive from a human donor in good health. Some libraries in this study had Jurkat cell RNA spiked in.

Turning to this clonotype: Just one base apart from a much larger clone, this may be a read error. This chain connects TRBV19 to TRBJ2-7, with D possibly being TRBD2 (6 bases). The germline V gene has CDR1 LNHDA and CDR2 SQIVND (reference sequence). The CDR3 totals 14 residues. The CDR3 loop is CASGIWSRGNEQYF. CDR3 DNA sequence: TGTGCCAGTGGTATTTGGTCCCGCGGGAACGAGCAGTACTTC.

This clonotype came up many times. The chain recombines TRBV5-1 with TRBJ2-3; the D call may be TRBD1 or TRBD2 (5 bases each). Germline CDR1 reads SGHRS; CDR2 reads YFSETQ. The CDR3 totals 15 residues. V was clipped by 7 bases and J by 1 base, with 16 bases between them. This CDR3 reads CASARRRDGTDTQYF. The CDR3, as DNA: TGCGCCAGCGCACGACGCAGGGACGGCACAGATACGCAGTATTTT.

Remarks on this clonotype: A much larger clone lies a single base off, so this may be a read error. The chain combines TRBV7-8 with TRBJ2-5, with 8 bases that match TRBD2. From germline, CDR1 is SGHVS and CDR2 FQNEAQ. Losses at the gene ends were 5 bases for V and 5 bases for J; bases not matched to a gene: 10. This CDR3 has 15 residues. CDR3 sequence (DNA): TGTGCCAGCAGCCCGGGACCAGCGGGGGTTGAGACCCAGTACTTC. This encodes CASSPGPAGVETQYF.

This clonotype was observed at least ten times. The chain combines TRBV7-9 with TRBJ2-1; D is undetermined. The V end lost 3 bases, the J end lost 5 bases, and 8 bases lay between the germline ends. The CDR3 contains 13 residues. Per germline, CDR1 SEHNR and CDR2 FQNEAQ (reference sequence). CDR3 in DNA: TGTGCCAGCAGCTTGGACGCCGACAATGAGCAGTTCTTC. It codes for CASSLDADNEQFF.

Written as DNA, the CDR3 is TGCAGTGCTAGAGGGGCCTCCGGGACTAGCGGGGGTGTAACAGATACGCAGTATTTT. Translated, it gives CSARGASGTSGGVTDTQYF. The chain carries TRBV20-1 and TRBJ2-3; 14 bases fit TRBD2. Trimming removed 1 base from V and 3 bases from J; junction bases left unmatched: 12. This CDR3 has 19 residues. The germline gives CDR1 DFQATT, CDR2 SNEGSKA (reference sequence).

This clonotype was detected many times. The gene calls are TRBV28 and TRBJ2-7; D not certain. Germline lookup yields CDR1 MDHEN and CDR2 SYDVKM. Trimming took 3 bases from V and 5 from J, leaving 14 bases between them. The CDR3 is 14 residues long. In DNA form, the CDR3 reads TGTGCCAGCAGTTTTGTTGCAGGACCGGACGAGCAGTACTTC. Its translation: CASSFVAGPDEQYF. The full variable domain, its missing parts supplied by reference TRBV28 and TRBJ2-7, is DVKVTQSSRYLVKRTGEKVFLECVQDMDHENMFWYRQDPGLGLRLIYFSYDVKMKEKGDIPEGYSVSREKKERFSLILESASTNQTSMYLCASSFVAGPDEQYFGPGTRLTVT.

V gene TRBV6-6 combines with J gene TRBJ1-5; D not certain. Per the germline V gene, CDR1 is MNHNY and CDR2 is SVGAGI (reference sequence). The CDR3 is 16 amino acids. Deletions cut 10 bases from V and 0 bases from J, with 19 bases between. CDR3 nucleotide sequence: TGTGCCACCAGGACCATTGACGGATATAGCAATCAGCCCCAGCATTTT. Protein sequence: CATRTIDGYSNQPQHF.

This clonotype was counted ten times or more. The gene calls are TRBV15 and TRBJ1-1, with a weak D call TRBD1 (6 bases). Deletions cut 0 bases from V and 8 bases from J, with 10 bases between. Germline CDR1 reads LNHNV; CDR2 reads YYDKDF (reference sequence). The CDR3 spans 13 residues. CDR3 loop: CATSREGGMEAFF. The CDR3 DNA reads as TGTGCCACCAGCAGAGAAGGGGGGATGGAAGCTTTCTTT.

The chain is built from TRBV7-2 and TRBJ2-7; 14 bases are shared with TRBD2. Germline-derived CDR1 and CDR2 are SGHTA and FQGNSA. The CDR3 runs to 18 residues. The V and J ends lost 4 bases and 0 bases, in that order; junction bases with no gene match: 8. CDR3 sequence (DNA): TGTGCCAGCAGCTCAGAGGGACTAGCGGGAGTGAGCTCCTACGAGCAGTACTTC. It encodes CASSSEGLAGVSSYEQYF. Full variable domain (missing parts from reference TRBV7-2 and TRBJ2-7): GAGVSQSPSNKVTEKGKDVELRCDPISGHTALYWYRQSLGQGLEFLIYFQGNSAPDKSGLPSDRFSAERTGGSVSTLTIQRTQQEDSAVYLCASSSEGLAGVSSYEQYFGPGTRLTVT.

The sample holds a few counts of this clonotype. This chain uses TRBV7-9 with TRBJ2-7; D is uncertain. The ends were cut back, 2 bases at V and 2 bases at J, with 10 bases in the middle. The germline V gene has CDR1 SEHNR and CDR2 FQNEAQ (reference sequence). The CDR3 is 14 residues long. The CDR3 sequence is CASSLTLQPYEQYF. CDR3 in DNA: TGTGCCAGCAGCTTAACTTTACAGCCCTACGAGCAGTACTTC.

The chain joins TRBV6-5 to TRBJ1-6, with TRBD1 identical over 10 bases. Germline CDR1 MNHEY, CDR2 SVGAGI. The length of the CDR3 is 17 residues. Trimming at V came to 0 bases and at J to 1 base, leaving 0 bases not matched to a gene. CDR3 residues: CASSYSGQGSYNSPLHF. CDR3 DNA: TGTGCCAGCAGTTACTCGGGACAGGGGTCCTATAATTCACCCCTCCACTTT.

This chain joins TRBV20-1 and TRBJ1-5; no clear D. V lost 0 bases, J lost 4 bases, and 13 bases lay in between. The CDR3 extends over 15 amino acids. The germline gives CDR1 DFQATT, CDR2 SNEGSKA (reference sequence). The CDR3 region has the DNA TGCAGTGCTAGAGAGGCTCGGGGAGTTAATCAGCCCCAGCATTTT. Encoded protein: CSAREARGVNQPQHF.

The chain links TRBV20-1 to TRBJ2-7; possible D gene TRBD2, 6 bases. The CDR3 consists of 13 residues. CDR1 is DFQATT, CDR2 SNEGSKA, per germline (reference sequence). V lost 3 bases to trimming and J lost 6 bases, with 15 bases between them. CDR3 in amino acids: CSAREGFPSEQYF. CDR3 sequence (DNA): TGCAGTGCTAGGGAGGGGTTCCCATCCGAGCAGTACTTC.

This chain joins TRBV7-2 and TRBJ2-7; D uncertain. CDR3 length: 15 residues. The germline gives CDR1 SGHTA, CDR2 FQGNSA. Between the trimmed V and J ends, which lost 5 bases and 0 bases, there was a span of 14 bases. This chain's CDR3 is CASSPESLTSYEQYF. The DNA for the CDR3 is TGTGCCAGCAGCCCTGAGAGTCTGACCTCCTACGAGCAGTACTTC.

On this clonotype: This may come from a read error, since a much larger clone is one base off. The gene calls are TRBV20-1 and TRBJ2-2; possible D gene TRBD2, 6 bases. Germline assignment: CDR1 DFQATT and CDR2 SNEGSKA (reference sequence). The CDR3 is 17 amino acids. V was shortened by 0 bases and J by 3 bases, with 17 bases between the two germline ends. The CDR3 nucleotides read TGCAGTGCTAGAGATTATAGTTACGGGGAGGACACCGGGGAGCTGTTTTTT. This codes for CSARDYSYGEDTGELFF.

There are many counts of this clonotype. At one end the junction does not follow the germline gene, possibly because of a read error. V and J are TRBV29-1 and TRBJ2-5; 8 positions agree with TRBD2. The CDR3 has 14 amino acids. Germline CDR1 SQVTM, CDR2 ANQGSEA. CDR3 bases: TGCAGCGTCGAAGGACTAGCCGACCAAGAGACCCAGTACTTC. It yields the protein CSVEGLADQETQYF.

This clonotype has only a few counts. The chain has TRBV4-1 and TRBJ2-5; 8 bases are shared with TRBD2. Per germline, CDR1 MGHRA and CDR2 YSYEKL. V was clipped by 0 bases and J by 5 bases; unmatched bases: 5. This CDR3 spans 15 amino acids. The CDR3, as DNA: TGCGCCAGCAGCCAAGACCTAGCGGGTCTGGAGACCCAGTACTTC. The encoded protein is CASSQDLAGLETQYF.

The J gene is TRBJ2-3, the V gene TRBV7-9; 10 bases are shared with TRBD2. This CDR3 has 15 residues. Germline CDR1 reads SEHNR; CDR2 reads FQNEAQ (reference sequence). The trim removed 6 bases at V and 6 bases at J, leaving 9 bases unmatched. The CDR3, as DNA: TGTGCCAGCAGGGCGCGAGCGGGGGGGCCTGATACGCAGTATTTT. Translation: CASRARAGGPDTQYF. The whole variable domain, filled in from reference TRBV7-9 and TRBJ2-3, reads DTGVSQNPRHKITKRGQNVTFRCDPISEHNRLYWYRQTLGQGPEFLTYFQNEAQLEKSRLLSDRFSAERPKGSFSTLEIQRTEQGDSAMYLCASRARAGGPDTQYFGPGTRLTVL.

A remark on this clonotype: This may be a read error, as it is one base from a much larger clone. This chain uses TRBV12-5 with TRBJ2-1, with TRBD2 matching 8 bases. This CDR3 region has 17 residues. Per germline, CDR1 LGHNT and CDR2 FRNRAP. CDR3 coding DNA: TGTGCTAGTGGTTCGACTAGCGCATCCCTACAGTACAATGAGCCGTTCTTC. Encoded protein: CASGSTSASLQYNEPFF.

The sample holds many counts of this clonotype. V usage is TRBV4-3 and J usage is TRBJ2-3, with D perhaps TRBD2 (6 bases). Germline V gene lookup returns CDR1 LGHNA and CDR2 YSLEER. CDR3 length: 15 amino acids. Deletions cut 1 base from V and 2 bases from J, with 10 bases between. Here the CDR3 reads CASSQGVAATDTQYF. CDR3 DNA: TGCGCCAGCAGCCAAGGGGTAGCGGCCACAGATACGCAGTATTTT.

In its sample, this clonotype was seen many times. The J gene is TRBJ1-4, the V gene TRBV12-3 or TRBV12-4; 11 bases are a match to TRBD1. Trimming at V came to 6 bases and at J to 0 bases, leaving 6 bases not matched to a gene. CDR3 size: 17 residues. CDR3 DNA: TGTGCCAGCAGCCGGGACAGGGGGTTGGCAACTAATGAAAAACTGTTTTTT. Protein product: CASSRDRGLATNEKLFF.